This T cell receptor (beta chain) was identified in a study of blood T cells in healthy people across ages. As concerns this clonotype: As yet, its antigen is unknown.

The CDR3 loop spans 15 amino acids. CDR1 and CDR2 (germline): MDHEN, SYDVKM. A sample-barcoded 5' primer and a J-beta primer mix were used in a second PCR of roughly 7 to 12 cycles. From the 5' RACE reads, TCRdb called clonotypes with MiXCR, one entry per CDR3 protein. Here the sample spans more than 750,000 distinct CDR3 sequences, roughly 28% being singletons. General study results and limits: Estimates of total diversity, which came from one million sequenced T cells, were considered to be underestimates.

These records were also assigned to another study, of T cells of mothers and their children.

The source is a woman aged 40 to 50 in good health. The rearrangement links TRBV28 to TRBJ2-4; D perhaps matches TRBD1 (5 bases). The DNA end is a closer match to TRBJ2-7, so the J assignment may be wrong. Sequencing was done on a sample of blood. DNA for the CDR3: TGTGCCAGCAGCCCCCCCCGCCCAGGGCCGCACGAGCAGTACTTC. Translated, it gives CASSPPRPGPHEQYF.